Shown below are 25 T cell receptor beta chains from a single sample sequenced in a study of post-analysis software for immune sequencing data. Tagging with unique molecular identifiers was a feature of the TCR beta cDNA libraries. Via MiXCR, TCRdb re-called the PCR reads, giving one row per CDR3 protein. The data show some 260,000 distinct CDR3 sequences, with 35% to 45% seen just once and around 4.7% held by the top ten. Notes on the study in general: Five TRBV segments occurring more often in patients than controls included TRBV5-6, TRBV5-1 and TRBV20-1.

These receptors lack a known antigen. The sample comprised blood. These receptors came from a girl aged 5-17 years with multiple sclerosis.

The chain carries TRBV20-1 and TRBJ2-5, with D unresolved. V shed 5 bases and J shed 1 base, with 14 bases lying between them. CDR3 length: 14 residues. The germline V gene encodes CDR1 DFQATT and CDR2 SNEGSKA (reference sequence). CDR3 sequence reads: CSAQPSNLQETQYF. For the CDR3, the DNA is TGCAGTGCTCAACCTAGTAACCTCCAAGAGACCCAGTACTTC.

This chain uses TRBV4-3 with TRBJ2-4; D unresolved. The J call is doubtful: the DNA matches TRBJ2-5 better. The CDR3 consists of 15 residues. The germline V gene has CDR1 LGHNA and CDR2 YSLEER. CDR3 amino acids: CASSLNRLSQETQYF. CDR3 bases: TGCGCCAGCAGCCTAAATCGACTCAGCCAAGAGACCCAGTACTTC.

This clonotype was detected ten times or more. The chain employs TRBV5-6 and TRBJ2-1, with 9 bases aligning to TRBD1. The CDR3 spans 16 residues. Trimming cost V 0 bases and J 5 bases; bases outside gene matches: 6. Germline values: CDR1 SGHDT, CDR2 YYEEEE. The CDR3 DNA reads TGTGCCAGCAGCTTGGTCCGGGACAGGGAAAACAATGAGCAGTTCTTC. The encoded protein is CASSLVRDRENNEQFF.

This clonotype was found many times. The chain couples TRBV25-1 to TRBJ1-1; unclear D gene. The CDR3 runs to 12 residues. Germline CDR1 is MGHDK and CDR2 is SYGVNS. V lost 3 bases to trimming and J lost 8 bases, with 10 bases between them. CDR3 protein: CASSDELGEAFF. The CDR3 nucleotides read TGTGCCAGCAGTGACGAGCTGGGGGAAGCTTTCTTT.

In this sample, this clonotype turned up a few times. This chain connects TRBV13 to TRBJ1-3; D is ambiguous. There are 14 residues in the CDR3. Germline loops: CDR1 PRHDT, CDR2 FYEKMQ (reference sequence). The V end lost 3 bases, the J end lost 0 bases, and 6 bases lay between the germline ends. The CDR3 DNA reads TGTGCCAGCAGCTTCAGAGGCTCTGGAAACACCATATATTTT. It yields the protein CASSFRGSGNTIYF.

This clonotype occurred once. The chain joins TRBV4-2 to TRBJ2-7, with D uncertain. The length of the CDR3 is 13 residues. Germline CDR1 and CDR2: LGHNA and YNFKEQ. V shed 1 base and J shed 3 bases, with 7 bases lying between them. CDR3 amino acids: CASSQALFYEQYF. In DNA, the CDR3 is TGTGCCAGCAGCCAAGCCCTGTTCTACGAGCAGTACTTC.

This clonotype was seen ten or more times. The chain is built from TRBV5-1 and TRBJ1-1, with 9 bases aligning to TRBD1. Germline V gives CDR1 SGHRS, CDR2 YFSETQ. The V segment lost 3 bases and the J segment 1 base; nucleotides outside the gene matches: 4. The CDR3 totals 15 residues. The CDR3 sequence: CASSSSQGANTEAFF. The CDR3 DNA is TGCGCCAGCAGCTCATCACAGGGGGCGAACACTGAAGCTTTCTTT.

This rearrangement joins TRBV24-1 to TRBJ2-2; no reliable D call. CDR3 size: 12 residues. Germline values: CDR1 KGHDR, CDR2 SFDVKD. V lost 7 bases to trimming and J lost 7 bases, with 9 bases between them. CDR3 sequence: CATSRLSGELFF. CDR3 coding DNA: TGTGCCACCAGCCGGCTGAGCGGGGAGCTGTTTTTT.

This clonotype was picked up many times. CDR3 sequence reads: CASRWGTGGRGNQPQHF. CDR3 coding DNA: TGTGCCAGCAGGTGGGGGACAGGGGGCCGGGGCAATCAGCCCCAGCATTTT. The genes are TRBV28 and TRBJ1-5; the match to TRBD1 covers 12 bases. The CDR3 contains 17 residues. The V gene end was trimmed by 6 bases and the J gene end by 2 bases; junction bases not matched to a gene: 8. Germline V lookup: CDR1 MDHEN, CDR2 SYDVKM.

This clonotype occurred a few times. A much larger clone sits a single nucleotide away, making a read error possible. The V and J genes are TRBV5-5 and TRBJ2-7; a weak D match, TRBD2 (5 bases). The CDR3 runs 14 residues. Between the trimmed V and J ends, which lost 2 bases and 7 bases, there was a span of 16 bases. Germline lookup yields CDR1 SGHKS and CDR2 YYEKEE (reference sequence). The CDR3 sequence: CASSFDPGINEQYF. The CDR3 region has the DNA TGTGCCAGCAGCTTTGACCCCGGGATTAATGAGCAGTACTTC.

This clonotype is medium-sized in the sample. This chain joins TRBV29-1 and TRBJ2-1, with a possible D match to TRBD2 (5 bases). Trimming removed 6 bases at V and 10 bases at J, with 25 bases between. CDR1 and CDR2 from the germline V gene are SQVTM and ANQGSEA. CDR3 length: 15 residues. CDR3 in DNA: TGCAGCGTGAGCGAACACGTCCGCCCCGGGGAGGAGCAGTTCTTC. The encoded protein is CSVSEHVRPGEEQFF.

This clonotype showed up many times. The genes are TRBV7-9 and TRBJ2-7; 7 bases are a match to TRBD1. The V gene's germline CDR1 is SEHNR and CDR2 FQNEAQ (reference sequence). CDR3 length equals 15 residues. J lost 2 bases, V lost 5 bases, and 9 bases had no gene match. CDR3 in amino acids: CASSQGPGQTYEQYF. As DNA, the CDR3 is TGTGCCAGCAGCCAAGGTCCGGGACAGACCTACGAGCAGTACTTC.

At least ten counts were recorded for this clonotype. The gene calls are TRBV29-1 and TRBJ2-1; possible D gene TRBD1, 5 bases. The CDR3 spans 17 residues. Trimming took 0 bases from V and 0 from J, leaving 15 bases between them. CDR1 SQVTM and CDR2 ANQGSEA come from the germline V gene. DNA for the CDR3: TGCAGCGTTGAAGAGCCGCCAGGGAAGAGCTCCTACAATGAGCAGTTCTTC. This translates into CSVEEPPGKSSYNEQFF.

The table lists this clonotype with many counts. The V gene is TRBV28, the J gene TRBJ1-2; no clear D. V lost 6 bases, J lost 0 bases, and 8 bases lay in between. This CDR3 contains 13 residues. Germline CDR1 MDHEN, CDR2 SYDVKM. CDR3 loop: CASRDATNYGYTF. The CDR3 region has the DNA TGTGCCAGCAGGGATGCTACTAACTATGGCTACACCTTC.

This clonotype has more than one count but fewer than ten. This sequence joins TRBV30 and TRBJ1-2; tentatively, D is TRBD1 (5 bases). The V end was cut by 2 bases, the J end by 4 bases, with 14 bases between. The CDR3 sequence is 14 residues long. Germline V lookup: CDR1 GTSNPN, CDR2 SVGIG (reference sequence). The CDR3 spells CAWSRGSHLYGYTF. CDR3 nucleotide sequence: TGTGCCTGGAGTAGGGGCTCACACCTCTATGGCTACACCTTC.

This clonotype was seen repeatedly, ten times or more. J is TRBJ1-5 and V is TRBV28; the match to TRBD1 covers 9 bases. The CDR3 consists of 17 residues. The ends lost 6 bases at V and 6 bases at J; junction bases unmatched: 15. Germline V gene sequence: CDR1 MDHEN, CDR2 SYDVKM. CDR3 region: CASSRLIGDRAAQPQHF. The CDR3, as DNA: TGTGCCAGCAGCCGACTCATTGGGGACAGGGCGGCTCAGCCCCAGCATTTT.

This clonotype occurred many times. The chain couples TRBV28 to TRBJ2-5; TRBD1 matches at 8 bases. J lost 5 bases, V lost 3 bases, and 5 bases had no gene match. This CDR3 is built from 14 residues. Germline loops: CDR1 MDHEN, CDR2 SYDVKM. CDR3 bases: TGTGCCAGCAGTTTGGCCAGGGGGCAGGAGACCCAGTACTTC. It yields the protein CASSLARGQETQYF.

In its sample, this clonotype was seen many times. The rearrangement joins TRBV6-5 to TRBJ1-5, with no clear D. V lost 4 bases to trimming and J lost 2 bases, with 15 bases between them. The CDR3 spans 16 residues. Germline assignment: CDR1 MNHEY and CDR2 SVGAGI. This chain's CDR3 is CASSSRTGTGNQPQHF. In DNA, the CDR3 is TGTGCCAGCAGTTCCCGGACGGGTACAGGCAATCAGCCCCAGCATTTT.

J is TRBJ2-3 and V is TRBV29-1; the D is unclear. Trimming took 6 bases from V and 5 from J, leaving 24 bases between them. The CDR3 is made up of 16 amino acids. Germline loops: CDR1 SQVTM, CDR2 ANQGSEA. The CDR3 spells CSVTKGPHKYEDTQYF. CDR3 coding DNA: TGCAGCGTGACAAAAGGACCCCACAAGTATGAAGATACGCAGTATTTT.

The table lists this clonotype with a few counts. J is TRBJ1-6 and V is TRBV7-9; D is perhaps TRBD1 (6 bases). Germline loops: CDR1 SEHNR, CDR2 FQNEAQ (reference sequence). V gave up 5 bases and J gave up 6 bases, with 23 bases separating them. The CDR3 is 18 residues long. CDR3 sequence: CASSRHLGGPGVNSPLHF. In DNA, the CDR3 is TGTGCCAGCAGCCGCCATTTGGGGGGCCCAGGGGTTAATTCACCCCTCCACTTT.

This clonotype was counted many times. The V and J genes are TRBV29-1 and TRBJ1-2; D is perhaps TRBD1 (5 bases). CDR1 is SQVTM, CDR2 ANQGSEA, per germline. This CDR3 region has 11 residues. Trimming removed 2 bases at V and 8 bases at J, with 9 bases between. This CDR3 is CSVESRDGYTF. CDR3 sequence (DNA): TGCAGCGTTGAATCGCGGGACGGCTACACCTTC.

This clonotype was recorded at least ten times. J is TRBJ2-1 and V is TRBV27, with 11 bases lining up with TRBD2. CDR1 is MNHEY and CDR2 is SMNVEV in the germline V gene (reference sequence). This CDR3 is 16 amino acids long. With V trimmed by 7 bases and J by 2 bases, 7 bases remained unmatched. CDR3 loop: CASTRTSGLAYNEQFF. The CDR3 DNA is TGTGCCAGCACCCGGACTAGCGGGTTAGCCTACAATGAGCAGTTCTTC.

In its sample, this clonotype was seen many times. This chain connects TRBV10-2 to TRBJ2-1; D is unresolved. V was pared by 6 bases and J by 3 bases, with 9 bases between. Germline CDR1 and CDR2: WSHSY and SAAADI. This CDR3 is built from 13 residues. The CDR3 is CASSTGYYNEQFF. DNA of the CDR3: TGCGCCAGCAGCACCGGGTACTACAATGAGCAGTTCTTC.

The gene calls are TRBV3-1 and TRBJ2-3; 9 nucleotides agree with TRBD2. CDR1 is LGHDT, CDR2 YNNKEL, per germline (reference sequence). After removal of 3 bases from V and 0 bases from J, the junction contained 4 bases not matched to a gene. The CDR3 is 16 amino acids. CDR3 bases: TGTGCCAGCAGCCACCTAGCGGGGACTAGCACAGATACGCAGTATTTT. Translating gives CASSHLAGTSTDTQYF.

This chain uses TRBV5-1 with TRBJ2-3; maybe TRBD2 (6 bases). The V end lost 0 bases, the J end lost 11 bases, and 13 bases lay between the germline ends. The length of the CDR3 is 13 residues. From germline, CDR1 is SGHRS and CDR2 YFSETQ. CDR3 in amino acids: CASSLEGGTLQYF. The CDR3 DNA follows: TGCGCCAGCAGCTTGGAGGGCGGGACCTTGCAGTATTTT.